The 6 T cell receptor beta chains listed next were all sequenced from one sample in a study of vaccination and CD4 T cells after COVID-19. An Oncomine TCR Beta short-read assay was used to sequence the DNA from cultured CD4+ T cells. Each CDR3 protein is one row after TCRdb ran MiXCR on the PCR reads. Here the sample spans fewer than 15,000 distinct CDR3 sequences, around three fifths being singletons. No cognate antigen is known for these TCRs. Noted treatment: roughly 10-day PBMC culture with coronavirus spike peptide pools or control peptides (ViraFEST assay). The sample consisted of CD4+ T cells from blood, cultured in vitro. These receptors were taken from a human donor who had recovered from COVID-19.

The CDR3, as DNA: TGTGCCAGCAGCAACAGCTGGGAGGGTCAGCCCCAGCATTTT. Its translation is CASSNSWEGQPQHF. The chain employs TRBV6-1 and TRBJ1-5, with unresolved D. Trimming took 6 bases from V and 6 from J, leaving 15 bases between them. The CDR3 has 14 residues. The germline V gene encodes CDR1 MNHNS and CDR2 SASEGT.

This clonotype appeared a few times. The rearrangement joins TRBV27 to TRBJ1-1, with 7 bases matching TRBD1. The CDR3 is 14 amino acids. J gave up 10 bases and V 2 bases, and 10 bases lay outside the gene matches. Germline CDR1 MNHEY, CDR2 SMNVEV (reference sequence). CDR3 in DNA: TGTGCCAGCAGTTTACAACCGACCAGGGGGAGAGCTTTCTTT. It is translated as CASSLQPTRGRAFF.

The J gene is TRBJ2-5, the V gene TRBV7-8, with D perhaps TRBD1 or TRBD2 (6 bases each). Germline V gene sequence: CDR1 SGHVS, CDR2 FQNEAQ. V shed 5 bases and J shed 6 bases, with 16 bases lying between them. There are 14 residues in the CDR3. CDR3 amino acids: CASSPVGGGKTQYF. The CDR3 bases are TGTGCCAGCAGCCCGGTAGGAGGGGGGAAGACCCAGTACTTC.

The chain employs TRBV30 and TRBJ2-7; maybe TRBD1 (6 bases). The V gene lost 1 base and the J gene lost 1 base, with 11 bases spanning the gap. The CDR3 totals 14 residues. Germline loops: CDR1 GTSNPN, CDR2 SVGIG (reference sequence). The chain's CDR3 is CAWSGTGFSYEQYF. The CDR3 nucleotides are TGTGCCTGGAGTGGAACAGGGTTTTCCTACGAGCAGTACTTC.

In this sample, this clonotype turned up once. V usage is TRBV28 and J usage is TRBJ2-5, with 10 bases identical to TRBD2. CDR3 length equals 16 residues. The J segment lost 5 bases and the V segment lost 4 bases, leaving 10 bases of the junction unmatched. The germline gives CDR1 MDHEN, CDR2 SYDVKM. CDR3 loop: CASSSPLAGGRETQYF. Written as DNA, the CDR3 is TGTGCCAGCAGTTCCCCATTAGCGGGAGGTCGGGAGACCCAGTACTTC. Supplemented by reference TRBV28 and TRBJ2-5, the full variable domain reads DVKVTQSSRYLVKRTGEKVFLECVQDMDHENMFWYRQDPGLGLRLIYFSYDVKMKEKGDIPEGYSVSREKKERFSLILESASTNQTSMYLCASSSPLAGGRETQYFGPGTRLLVL.

This clonotype has more than one count but fewer than ten. The rearrangement joins TRBV5-4 to TRBJ1-1; no firm D call. The V and J ends lost 2 bases and 1 base respectively, with 3 bases between them. Looked up from germline, CDR1 is SGHNT and CDR2 is YYREEE (reference sequence). This CDR3 has 12 residues. DNA of the CDR3: TGTGCCAGCAGCTTCAGGAACACTGAAGCTTTCTTT. Protein sequence: CASSFRNTEAFF. The full variable domain, rest sourced from reference TRBV5-4 and TRBJ1-1, is ETGVTQSPTHLIKTRGQQVTLRCSSQSGHNTVSWYQQALGQGPQFIFQYYREEENGRGNFPPRFSGLQFPNYSSELNVNALELDDSALYLCASSFRNTEAFFGQGTRLTVV.